The 17 T cell receptor beta chains given below trace back to one sample, sequenced in a study of persistence of HIV-infected CD4 T cells. Overlapping HIV-1 Gag 15-mer peptides at 0.8 to 1 ug per peptide per mL were used. CD40L-negative CD69-negative CD45RO-high memory CD4+ T cells were sorted as populations depleted of antigen-responding cells. Sequencing used immunoSEQ version 4 in survey mode. The assay was immunoSEQ multiplex PCR, and TCRdb's table has in-frame clones only and misses some. The sample consists of more than 30,000 clones, about 81% of them appearing once. The antigens of these receptors remain unknown. The sequenced sample was cultured CD4+ T cells from PBMCs, obtained from a patient who received antiretroviral therapy. Receptors were obtained from an adult with HIV. The donor label of this sample is uncertain.

This rearrangement joins TRBV21-1 to TRBJ1-3; TRBD1 was called by the table and not checked on the DNA. TRBV21-1 is listed as a pseudogene. This CDR3 region has 16 residues. The CDR3 region is CASSPLGNRDRNTIYF. CDR3 coding DNA: TGTGCCAGCAGCCCCCTCGGGAACAGGGACCGAAACACCATATATTTT.

The chain is built from TRBV7-9 and TRBJ2-7, with a tentative D call TRBD1 (6 bases). V was trimmed by 0 bases and J by 3 bases, leaving 6 bases between them. CDR1 is SEHNR and CDR2 is FQNEAQ in the germline V gene (reference sequence). The CDR3 length is 13 residues. This CDR3 is CASSLAQGYEQYF. DNA of the CDR3: TGTGCCAGCAGCTTAGCACAGGGCTACGAGCAGTACTTC.

This chain uses TRBV6-5 with TRBJ1-2, with TRBD1 matching over 8 bases. V shed 6 bases, J shed 6 bases, and the junction held 3 bases outside the gene matches. Germline lookup yields CDR1 MNHEY and CDR2 SVGAGI. CDR3 length: 12 amino acids. CDR3 residues: CASRTGDDGYTF. CDR3 bases: TGTGCCAGCAGGACAGGGGACGATGGCTACACCTTC.

This rearrangement joins TRBV19 to TRBJ1-1; the D gene is possibly TRBD1 (5 bases). Trimming pared 6 bases from V and 2 bases from J, leaving 13 bases between. Germline V gene sequence: CDR1 LNHDA, CDR2 SQIVND (reference sequence). CDR3 length: 14 amino acids. The CDR3 protein is CASSLGTANTEAFF. DNA of the CDR3: TGTGCCAGTAGCCTTGGGACGGCTAACACTGAAGCTTTCTTT.

The rearrangement links TRBV29-1 to TRBJ1-5; 9 positions match TRBD1. Germline V CDR1 and CDR2: SQVTM, ANQGSEA. The J segment lost 2 bases and the V segment lost 6 bases, leaving 2 bases of the junction unmatched. This CDR3 is 13 amino acids long. The CDR3 here is CSVQGAGNQPQHF. The CDR3, as DNA: TGCAGCGTACAGGGGGCGGGCAATCAGCCCCAGCATTTT.

Of note for this clone: The germline gene is not matched at one end of the junction; a read error may be the cause. V and J are TRBV5-4 and TRBJ1-2, with 7 positions matching TRBD1. Per the germline V gene, CDR1 is SGHNT and CDR2 is YYREEE (reference sequence). This CDR3 comprises 13 residues. The DNA of the CDR3 is TGTGCCAGCAGCTTGGTAGGGGGCGAGGGTCTTCTTTTC. Amino acids: CASSLVGGEGLLF.

The V and J genes are TRBV19 and TRBJ2-2; TRBD1 or TRBD2 may be the D gene (5 bases each). Per the germline V gene, CDR1 is LNHDA and CDR2 is SQIVND (reference sequence). CDR3 length equals 14 residues. V lost 0 bases and J lost 7, with 9 bases in between. The CDR3 nucleotides are TGTGCCAGTAGTATAGAGGGGGTTGACGGGGAGCTGTTTTTT. Its protein is CASSIEGVDGELFF. Full variable domain (outside the CDR3, taken from reference TRBV19 and TRBJ2-2): DGGITQSPKYLFRKEGQNVTLSCEQNLNHDAMYWYRQDPGQGLRLIYYSQIVNDFQKGDIAEGYSVSREKKESFPLTVTSAQKNPTAFYLCASSIEGVDGELFFGEGSRLTVL.

The chain joins TRBV19 to TRBJ1-1, with 7 bases fitting TRBD1. CDR3 length: 13 residues. Germline loops: CDR1 LNHDA, CDR2 SQIVND (reference sequence). V lost 9 bases and J lost 4; bases outside the gene matches: 8. Here the CDR3 DNA reads TGTGCCAGCCGACAGGGAGGGACCACTGAAGCTTTCTTT. Its translation is CASRQGGTTEAFF. Using reference TRBV19 and TRBJ1-1 for the parts outside the CDR3, the full variable domain is DGGITQSPKYLFRKEGQNVTLSCEQNLNHDAMYWYRQDPGQGLRLIYYSQIVNDFQKGDIAEGYSVSREKKESFPLTVTSAQKNPTAFYLCASRQGGTTEAFFGQGTRLTVV.

The gene calls are TRBV19 and TRBJ1-6, with D possibly TRBD1 on 6 matching bases. V gave up 3 bases and J gave up 10 bases, with 13 bases separating them. This CDR3 has 14 residues. The V gene's germline CDR1 is LNHDA and CDR2 SQIVND (reference sequence). For the CDR3, the DNA is TGTGCCAGTAGTATCATGGGACATCGATCACCCCTCCACTTT. Translating gives CASSIMGHRSPLHF.

The chain is built from TRBV21-1 and TRBJ1-1; the DNA was not compared with TRBD1, the D call given in the table. TRBV21-1 is recorded as a pseudogene. The CDR3 covers 10 residues. The CDR3 region is CASSKETRGF. The CDR3 region has the DNA TGTGCCAGCAGCAAAGAGACCAGGGGGTTT.

This chain uses TRBV30 with TRBJ2-2, with TRBD2 matching over 7 bases. V trimming: 1 base; J trimming: 4 bases; junction bases outside the gene matches: 3. The germline CDR1 and CDR2 sequences are GTSNPN and SVGIG (reference sequence). The CDR3 is made up of 14 amino acids. The CDR3 coding sequence is TGTGCCTGGAGTGGGGGGGGAGGCACCGGGGAGCTGTTTTTT. This gives the protein CAWSGGGGTGELFF.

The CDR3 loop is CASSLAAGANTGELFF. The CDR3 region has the DNA TGCGCCAGCAGCTTGGCGGCGGGAGCGAACACCGGGGAGCTGTTTTTT. This chain connects TRBV5-1 to TRBJ2-2; 7 bases match TRBD2. The CDR3 has 16 amino acids. Germline assignment: CDR1 SGHRS and CDR2 YFSETQ. J lost 0 bases, V lost 0 bases, and 2 bases had no gene match.

The gene calls are TRBV2 and TRBJ1-2, with D possibly matching TRBD1 (5 bases). Germline CDR1 SNHLY, CDR2 FYNNEI. V lost 6 bases and J 4 bases, leaving 15 bases between the germline ends. This CDR3 spans 14 amino acids. CDR3 loop: CASRSTGQGYGYTF. The CDR3 DNA follows: TGTGCCAGCAGGTCCACGGGGCAGGGCTATGGCTACACCTTC.

The rearrangement links TRBV29-1 to TRBJ2-1; possibly TRBD1 or TRBD2 for D (5 bases each). The CDR3 loop spans 14 amino acids. Trimming cost V 4 bases and J 2 bases, with 12 bases left between them. Looked up from germline, CDR1 is SQVTM and CDR2 is ANQGSEA. This CDR3 is CSVGGGTAYNEQFF. The CDR3 nucleotides read TGCAGCGTTGGAGGTGGGACGGCCTACAATGAGCAGTTCTTC.

The CDR3 DNA is TGTGCCAGTAACGACCCCACTTGGAGACTGTTTTTT. Translated: CASNDPTWRLFF. The gene calls are TRBV19 and TRBJ1-4; D unresolved. Per the germline V gene, CDR1 is LNHDA and CDR2 is SQIVND (reference sequence). CDR3 length equals 12 residues. Trimming removed 7 bases at V and 13 bases at J, with 16 bases between.

This rearrangement joins TRBV12-3 or TRBV12-4 to TRBJ1-1; D remains unclear. The CDR3 totals 13 residues. Between the trimmed V and J ends, which lost 6 bases and 0 bases, there was a span of 8 bases. The CDR3 region has the DNA TGTGCCAGCAGCTACTTCATGAACACTGAAGCTTTCTTT. It encodes CASSYFMNTEAFF.

The V gene is TRBV28, the J gene TRBJ1-1; D remains ambiguous. CDR1 is MDHEN and CDR2 is SYDVKM in the germline V gene. With 3 bases removed from V and 8 bases from J, the gap between germline ends came to 22 bases. The CDR3 has 16 residues. CDR3: CASSFLTANNVREAFF. The CDR3 DNA reads TGTGCCAGCAGTTTCCTTACAGCAAACAACGTTCGGGAAGCTTTCTTT.